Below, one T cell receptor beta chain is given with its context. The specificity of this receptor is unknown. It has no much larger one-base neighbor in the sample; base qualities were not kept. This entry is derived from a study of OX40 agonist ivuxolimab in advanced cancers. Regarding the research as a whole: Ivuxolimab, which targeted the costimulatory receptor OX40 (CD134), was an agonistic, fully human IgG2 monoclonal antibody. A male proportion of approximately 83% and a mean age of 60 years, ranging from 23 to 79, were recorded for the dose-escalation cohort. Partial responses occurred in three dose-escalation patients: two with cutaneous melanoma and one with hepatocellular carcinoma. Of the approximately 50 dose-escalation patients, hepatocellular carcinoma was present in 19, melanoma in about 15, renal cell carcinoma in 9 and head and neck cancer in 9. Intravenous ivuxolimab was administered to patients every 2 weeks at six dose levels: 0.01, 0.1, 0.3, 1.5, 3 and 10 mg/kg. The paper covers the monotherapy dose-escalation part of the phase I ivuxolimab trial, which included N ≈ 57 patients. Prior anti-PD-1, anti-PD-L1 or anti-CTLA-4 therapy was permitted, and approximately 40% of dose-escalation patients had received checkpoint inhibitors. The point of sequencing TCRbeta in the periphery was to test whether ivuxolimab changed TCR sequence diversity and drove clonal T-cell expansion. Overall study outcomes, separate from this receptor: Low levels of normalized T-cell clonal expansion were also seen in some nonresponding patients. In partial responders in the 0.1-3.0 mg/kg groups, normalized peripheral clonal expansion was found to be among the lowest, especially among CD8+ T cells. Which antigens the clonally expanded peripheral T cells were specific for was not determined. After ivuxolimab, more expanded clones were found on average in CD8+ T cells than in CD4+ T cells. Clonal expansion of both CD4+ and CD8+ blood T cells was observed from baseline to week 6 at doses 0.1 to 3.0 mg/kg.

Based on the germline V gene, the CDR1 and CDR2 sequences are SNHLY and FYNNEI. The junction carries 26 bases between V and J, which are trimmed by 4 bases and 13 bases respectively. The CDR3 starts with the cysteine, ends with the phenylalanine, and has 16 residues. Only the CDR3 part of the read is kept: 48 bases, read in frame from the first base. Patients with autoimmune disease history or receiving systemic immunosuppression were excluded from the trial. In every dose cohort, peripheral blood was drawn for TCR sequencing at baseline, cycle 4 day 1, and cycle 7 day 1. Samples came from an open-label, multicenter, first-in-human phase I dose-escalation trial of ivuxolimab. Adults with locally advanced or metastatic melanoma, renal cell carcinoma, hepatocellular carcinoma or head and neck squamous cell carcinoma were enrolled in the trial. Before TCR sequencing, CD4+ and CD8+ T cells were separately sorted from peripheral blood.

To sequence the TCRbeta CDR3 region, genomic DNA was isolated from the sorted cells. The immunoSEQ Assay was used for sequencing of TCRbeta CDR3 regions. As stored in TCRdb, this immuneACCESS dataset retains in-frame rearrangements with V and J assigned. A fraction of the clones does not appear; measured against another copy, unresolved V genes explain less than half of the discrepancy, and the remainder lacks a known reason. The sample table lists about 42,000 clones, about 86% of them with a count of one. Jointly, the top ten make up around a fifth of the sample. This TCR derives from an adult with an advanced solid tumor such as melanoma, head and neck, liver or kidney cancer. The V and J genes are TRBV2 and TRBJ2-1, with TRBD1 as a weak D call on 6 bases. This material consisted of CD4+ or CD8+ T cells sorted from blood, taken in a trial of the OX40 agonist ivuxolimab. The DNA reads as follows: TGTGCCAGCAGTGCCCACCGGGACATCGGCCGCTGGGGTCAGTTCTTC. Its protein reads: CASSAHRDIGRWGQFF.